This T cell receptor (beta chain) was documented in a study of blood T cell repertoires in COVID-19 (dated by TCRdb to the early 2020s). For the study in its entirety: Collaborator samples came from the United States, Italy and Spain and covered acute and convalescent phases of COVID-19. The repertoires were made available in a free public database intended to serve as a resource for research on the immune response to SARS-CoV-2. Where available, HLA class I and class II types were taken from metadata supplied by the sample provider and were not determined by assay-based typing. The material from the prospective study consisted of cDNA or gDNA derived from T cells, B-cell-depleted T cells, or PBMCs. Sample metadata almost always included a de-identified subject ID, COVID-19 status, age in years and sex. Samples came from the ongoing ImmuneRACE study (first 160 participants) plus 1,254 subjects from 6 global collaborators. The dataset comprised deeply sampled blood TCRbeta repertoires from subjects exposed to, actively infected with, or recovered from COVID-19. What the authors observed across the whole study: The quantity of clinical and demographic metadata differed by source and by participant and was supplied without curation.

From the germline V gene (reference sequence), CDR1 is SEHNR and CDR2 is FQNEAQ. CDR3 length: 14 amino acids, cysteine to phenylalanine. CDR3 DNA is the only sequence kept; it has 42 bases, read in frame from the first base. V is cut by 5 bases and J by 2 bases, and the space between the germline ends is 9 bases. The collaborating institutions used their own protocols to collect whole blood in K2EDTA tubes. Collaborator samples were shipped for TCRbeta analysis as frozen whole blood, isolated PBMCs, or DNA extracted from either sample type. With regard to this clone: The target of this receptor is not known. No base quality values were provided; no much bigger clone lies one nucleotide off.

The immunoSEQ Assay, a bias-controlled multiplex PCR, was used to amplify TCRbeta CDR3 regions from genomic DNA. Under the source paper's analysis protocol: Within the assay, amplification of reference gene primers was used to estimate how many nucleated cells each sample contained. Sequence reads were collapsed and filtered to measure the absolute abundance of every unique TCRbeta CDR3 rearrangement. Productive Simpson clonality was computed per sample as the square root of Simpson's diversity index over productive rearrangements. The immuneACCESS repertoire file appears here via TCRdb, limited to in-frame rearrangements. These files lack a portion of the clones; in checked studies, under half of the deficit traces to unresolved V genes, and the cause of the others is not known. V, J and clone size derive from that table, while D and trimming were established from the DNA sequence. The sample yields 150,000 to 190,000 clones; less than 90% were counted once. Of the sample, under 2.5% is held by the ten largest clones.

The rearranged segments are TRBV7-9 and TRBJ2-2; 6 matching bases give a weak D call of TRBD2. Sequencing used peripheral blood. This clonotype originated in a woman aged 65 to 85 with acute or convalescent COVID-19. CDR3 reads: CASSVGGNTGELFF. The DNA is as follows: TGTGCCAGCAGCGTCGGGGGTAACACCGGGGAGCTGTTTTTT.